This record concerns one TCR beta chain sequence. The record originates from a study of control samples from healthy donors and cancer patients. Sequencing used immunoSEQ multiplex PCR; TCRdb keeps in-frame clones, though not all of them. Of some 250,000 clones in the sample, roughly four fifths were seen once. Unmatched junction bases numbered 7, after V lost 6 bases and J lost 0 bases. The CDR3 consists of 16 residues. Germline V lookup: CDR1 SNHLY, CDR2 FYNNEI. The source of this sequence is an older woman with lung cancer. Sequencing was performed on PBMCs. The chain carries TRBV2 and TRBJ1-2, with TRBD1 matching over 10 bases. CDR3 region: CASSRRTGGTNYGYTF. The CDR3 DNA reads as TGTGCCAGCAGCCGACGGACAGGGGGAACTAACTATGGCTACACCTTC.